This T cell receptor (beta chain) emerged from a study of T cells in Graves' hyperthyroidism and ophthalmopathy. Background on the study: Upon initial diagnosis and before any treatment, peripheral blood was collected.

General study findings and limits: Most thyroid clonotypes with frequency above 0.001 were detected in blood. Stable hyperthyroidism and ophthalmopathy were separated using 13 V-J signatures.

Individuals with ophthalmopathy presented a Clinical Activity Score of at least 3, a NOSPECS grade of at least 4 and a duration under 3 months. TCR beta CDR3 regions were amplified from RNA transcripts. The TCR CDR3 was amplified in a first-round RT-PCR using the HTBI primer set. In TCRdb, the multiplex PCR reads were re-called with MiXCR into one record per CDR3 protein. Of more than 350,000 distinct CDR3 sequences in the sample, roughly 15% are singletons; the top ten hold roughly a fifth. The CDR3 contains 16 residues. V shed 1 base, J shed 2 bases, and the junction held 4 bases outside the gene matches. Germline V CDR1 and CDR2: SGHTA, FQGNSA. This clonotype was picked up many times. What it binds is unknown.

The chain carries TRBV7-2 and TRBJ2-7, with 11 positions matching TRBD2. The receptor's source is a woman aged 60-70 years with Graves' ophthalmopathy. Source material: blood. CDR3 DNA: TGTGCCAGCAGCTTAGAGATGACTAGCGGGACCTACGAGCAGTACTTC. Its translation is CASSLEMTSGTYEQYF.